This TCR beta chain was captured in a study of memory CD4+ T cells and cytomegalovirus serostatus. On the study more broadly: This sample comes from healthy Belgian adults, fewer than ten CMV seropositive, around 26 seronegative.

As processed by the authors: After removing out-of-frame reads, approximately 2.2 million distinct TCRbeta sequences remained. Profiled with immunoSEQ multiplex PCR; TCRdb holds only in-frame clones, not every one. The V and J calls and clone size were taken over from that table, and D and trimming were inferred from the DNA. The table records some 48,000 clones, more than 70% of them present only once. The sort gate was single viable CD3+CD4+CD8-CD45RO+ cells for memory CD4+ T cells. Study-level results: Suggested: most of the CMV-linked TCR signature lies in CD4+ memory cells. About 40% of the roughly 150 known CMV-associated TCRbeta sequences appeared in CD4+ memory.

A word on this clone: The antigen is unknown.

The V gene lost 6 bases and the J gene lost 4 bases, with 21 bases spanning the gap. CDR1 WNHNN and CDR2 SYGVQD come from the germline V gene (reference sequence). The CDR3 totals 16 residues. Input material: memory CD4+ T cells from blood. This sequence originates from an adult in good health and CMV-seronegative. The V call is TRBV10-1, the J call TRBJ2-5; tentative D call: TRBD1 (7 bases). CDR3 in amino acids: CASSRALGQGGETQYF. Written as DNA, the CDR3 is TGCGCCAGCAGCCGGGCCCTAGGGCAGGGGGGAGAGACCCAGTACTTC.